This T cell receptor beta chain emerged from a study of blood T cell repertoires in COVID-19 (dated by TCRdb to about 2020). Background on the whole study: Samples from collaborators originated in the United States, Italy and Spain and spanned both the acute and convalescent phases of COVID-19. Where available, HLA class I and class II types were obtained from metadata supplied by the sample provider rather than from assay-based typing. Subjects who had been exposed to COVID-19, were actively infected with it, or had recovered from it provided the deeply sampled blood TCRbeta repertoires that made up the dataset. The repertoires were released in a freely available public database intended as a resource for research on the immune response to SARS-CoV-2. The samples were drawn from the first 160 participants of the ongoing ImmuneRACE study and from some 1,300 subjects provided by 6 global collaborators. The sample metadata nearly always contained a de-identified subject ID, COVID-19 status, age in years and sex. The prospective study material was composed of cDNA or gDNA derived from T cells, B-cell-depleted T cells, or PBMCs. The full study reports these points: Clinical and demographic metadata were provided uncurated, with the amount varying by source and participant.

TCRbeta CDR3 regions were amplified from genomic DNA by means of the immunoSEQ Assay, a bias-controlled multiplex PCR. On the authors' methods: Nucleated cell counts per sample were estimated from amplification of reference gene primers within the assay. Sequence reads were collapsed and filtered to measure the absolute abundance of every unique TCRbeta CDR3 rearrangement. For each sample, productive Simpson clonality was calculated by taking the square root of Simpson's diversity index across productive rearrangements. TCRdb retrieved this table from immuneACCESS and kept in-frame rearrangements only. Not all clones are present; in checked studies, unresolved V genes account for under half, and no reason is known for the remainder. V, J and clone size are taken as reported in that table, and D and trimming were inferred from the DNA itself. This sample holds about 220,000 clones; approximately 84% were observed only once. The top ten hold less than 2.5% of the sample.

Each collaborating institution followed its own protocols to collect whole blood in K2EDTA tubes. Collaborator samples were shipped for TCRbeta analysis as frozen whole blood, isolated PBMCs, or DNA extracted from either sample type. With respect to this clone: The antigen this receptor binds is unknown. No per-base quality is available; no much larger clone lies one base away.

From the cysteine through the phenylalanine, the CDR3 covers 15 amino acids. Of the read, only the CDR3 DNA is kept; its 45 bases are in frame from base 1. As encoded in the germline V gene, CDR1 is SGHVS while CDR2 is FNYEAQ. V is reduced by 4 bases and J by 6 bases, leaving a spacing of 19 bases between them. The chain couples TRBV7-6 to TRBJ2-7; 7 matching bases give a weak D call of TRBD2. Sequencing was done on a sample of peripheral blood. This TCR was recovered from a woman aged 55-70 years with acute or convalescent COVID-19. The DNA reads TGTGCCAGCAGCTCGGGGGGCGGATACCCCTTCGAGCAGTACTTC. This sequence encodes CASSSGGGYPFEQYF.